The present entry profiles one T cell receptor (beta chain) with its context. This entry belongs to a study of OX40 agonist ivuxolimab in advanced cancers. Study in general: It was permissible to have had prior anti-PD-1, anti-PD-L1 or anti-CTLA-4 therapy, and approximately 38% had some.

Only in-frame clones appear in the TCRdb table, and some are missing; sequencing was by immunoSEQ multiplex PCR. The table shows nearly 50,000 clones, with nearly 95% occurring only once. Germline V gene data show CDR1 as SGHNT and CDR2 as YYREEE (reference sequence). V was cut by 1 base and J by 3 bases, with 11 bases left in between. The CDR3 spans 14 residues. Sequencing used CD4+ or CD8+ T cells sorted from blood, obtained in a trial of the OX40 agonist ivuxolimab. The chain combines TRBV5-4 with TRBJ2-7, with D perhaps matching TRBD2 (7 bases). The clonotype originates from an adult with an advanced solid tumor such as melanoma, head and neck, liver or kidney cancer. The CDR3 DNA sequence: TGTGCCAGCAGCTTGTGGGGGGGCCGCTACGAGCAGTACTTC. This encodes CASSLWGGRYEQYF.